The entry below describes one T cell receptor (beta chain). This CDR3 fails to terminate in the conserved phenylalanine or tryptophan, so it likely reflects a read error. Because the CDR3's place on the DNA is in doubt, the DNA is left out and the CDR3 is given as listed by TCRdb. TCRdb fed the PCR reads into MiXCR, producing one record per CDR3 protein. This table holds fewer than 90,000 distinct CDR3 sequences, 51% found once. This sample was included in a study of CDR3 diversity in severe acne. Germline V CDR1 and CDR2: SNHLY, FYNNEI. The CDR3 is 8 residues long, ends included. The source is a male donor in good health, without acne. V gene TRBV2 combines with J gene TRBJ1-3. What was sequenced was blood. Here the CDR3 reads CASSDVGL.